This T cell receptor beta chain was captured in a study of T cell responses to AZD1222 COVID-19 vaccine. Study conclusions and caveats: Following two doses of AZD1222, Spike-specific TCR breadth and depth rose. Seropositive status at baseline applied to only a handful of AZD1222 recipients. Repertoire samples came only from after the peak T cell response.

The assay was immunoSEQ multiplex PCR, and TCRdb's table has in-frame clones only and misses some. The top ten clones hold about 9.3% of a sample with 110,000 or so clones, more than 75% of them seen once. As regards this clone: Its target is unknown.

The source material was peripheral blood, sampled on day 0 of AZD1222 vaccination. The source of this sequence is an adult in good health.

The CDR3 is CASSERLVGELFF. As DNA, the CDR3 is TGTGCCAGCAGTGAGAGACTAGTCGGGGAGCTGTTTTTT. The chain has TRBV25-1 and TRBJ2-2; D might be TRBD2 (6 bases). The CDR3 has 13 amino acids. V gave up 3 bases and J gave up 7 bases, with 9 bases separating them. Germline V lookup: CDR1 MGHDK, CDR2 SYGVNS.